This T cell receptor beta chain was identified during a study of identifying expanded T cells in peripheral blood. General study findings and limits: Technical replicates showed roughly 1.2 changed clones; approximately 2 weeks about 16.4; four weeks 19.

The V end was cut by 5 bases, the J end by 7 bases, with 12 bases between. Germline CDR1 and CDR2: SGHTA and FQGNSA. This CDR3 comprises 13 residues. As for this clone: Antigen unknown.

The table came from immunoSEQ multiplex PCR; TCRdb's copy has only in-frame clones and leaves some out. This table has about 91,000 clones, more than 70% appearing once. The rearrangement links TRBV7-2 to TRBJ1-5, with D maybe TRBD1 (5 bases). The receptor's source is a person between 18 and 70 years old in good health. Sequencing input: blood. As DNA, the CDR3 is TGTGCCAGCAGCCCATCGCCAGGGCAGCCCCAGCATTTT. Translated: CASSPSPGQPQHF.